The 17 T cell receptor beta chains below come from one sample, sequenced in a study of CXCR3-negative and CXCR3-positive naive CD8 T cells. Study observations and caveats: Against CXCR3-negative naive cells, CXCR3-positive naive cells showed more hydrophobic TRB CDR3s.

Libraries were UMI-labeled 5' RACE TRB cDNA. After re-calling the 5' RACE reads, TCRdb lists one entry per CDR3 protein, DNA absent. This listing includes about 50,000 distinct CDR3 sequences. Their target antigens are unknown. Sequencing used naive CXCR3+ CD8+ T cells from blood. Subset here: CD45RO-CCR7+CD27+CD95- naive CD8+ T cells expressing CXCR3 (TNR3+). All receptors derive from a human donor in good health. Some clones in this sample may be carry-over from other donors' samples.

V is TRBV11-2 and J is TRBJ1-1. From germline, CDR1 is SGHAT and CDR2 FQNNGV. This CDR3 is built from 12 residues. The CDR3 here is CASSPTRTEAFF.

V is TRBV5-1 and J is TRBJ2-3; the TCRdb call, TRBD2, lacks DNA for checking. Germline-derived CDR1 and CDR2 are SGHRS and YFSETQ. The CDR3 extends over 16 amino acids. The CDR3 sequence is CASSLAPTDYADTQYF. Full variable domain (missing parts from reference TRBV5-1 and TRBJ2-3): KAGVTQTPRYLIKTRGQQVTLSCSPISGHRSVSWYQQTPGQGLQFLFEYFSETQRNKGNFPGRFSGRQFSNSRSEMNVSTLELGDSALYLCASSLAPTDYADTQYFGPGTRLTVL.

The rearrangement links TRBV7-2 to TRBJ2-7; TCRdb's D call of TRBD1 is untestable without DNA. Germline V gene lookup returns CDR1 SGHTA and CDR2 FQGNSA. This CDR3 has 14 amino acids. The CDR3 sequence: CASNGDGGSYEQYF.

The chain is built from TRBV15 and TRBJ1-5. Germline CDR1 and CDR2: LNHNV and YYDKDF (reference sequence). CDR3 length equals 16 residues. CDR3 loop: CATSRDAGWGNQPQHF.

This chain joins TRBV6-2 or TRBV6-3 and TRBJ2-7. In germline, CDR1 is MNHEY, CDR2 SVGEGT. The CDR3 sequence is 14 residues long. CDR3 protein: CASMGWASSYEQYF.

The genes are TRBV7-6 and TRBJ2-1. The germline gives CDR1 SGHVS, CDR2 FNYEAQ. The CDR3 loop spans 14 amino acids. The CDR3 is CASSLAYEINEQFF.

The rearrangement joins TRBV21-1 to TRBJ2-4; the D gene TCRdb calls, TRBD2, cannot be checked with no DNA. TRBV21-1 is designated a pseudogene. CDR3 size: 17 residues. The CDR3 reads CASSILPPDGIRDIQYF.

This chain uses TRBV12-3 or TRBV12-4 with TRBJ1-5; TCRdb designates TRBD1, a call that cannot be tested without DNA. The CDR3 runs 23 residues. CDR3 in amino acids: CASSLEEDAEGALYVNSNQPQHF.

This chain uses TRBV3-1 with TRBJ2-3. The germline CDR1 and CDR2 sequences are LGHDT and YNNKEL (reference sequence). The CDR3 covers 14 residues. The CDR3 reads CASSLEERGDTQYF.

This sequence joins TRBV20-1 and TRBJ2-7; the TCRdb D gene call, TRBD1, has no DNA to confirm it. The CDR3 has 15 residues. The germline V gene has CDR1 DFQATT and CDR2 SNEGSKA (reference sequence). The CDR3 protein is CALEPPGQGFSEQYF.

The chain carries TRBV4-3 and TRBJ1-2. Germline CDR1 reads LGHNA; CDR2 reads YSLEER. This CDR3 region has 15 residues. The chain's CDR3 is CASSQSMASGYGNTF.

The chain carries TRBV24-1 and TRBJ2-2; TCRdb's D gene call, TRBD1, goes unchecked for lack of DNA. The germline CDR1 and CDR2 sequences are KGHDR and SFDVKD. The CDR3 is 17 amino acids. The chain's CDR3 is CATSDGQGAINTGELFF.

The chain has TRBV3-1 and TRBJ2-7; the D call of TRBD2 rests on TCRdb alone, since no DNA is present to check it. Germline-derived CDR1 and CDR2 are LGHDT and YNNKEL (reference sequence). CDR3 size: 16 residues. CDR3 amino acids: CASSRGLAGVMNEQYF.

This sequence joins TRBV12-3 or TRBV12-4 and TRBJ2-1; the TRBD2 assignment by TCRdb is unverifiable without DNA. The CDR3 extends over 18 amino acids. CDR3: CASSLLDSPDSSYNEQFF.

This clonotype is classed as medium-sized (0.01 to 0.1%) by frequency. The chain joins TRBV12-3 or TRBV12-4 to TRBJ2-5; TCRdb selects TRBD1, and the lack of DNA leaves this call unchecked. The CDR3 consists of 12 residues. This chain's CDR3 is CASSLGVETQYF.

V and J are TRBV29-1 and TRBJ1-1; the D call from TCRdb, TRBD1, cannot be confirmed without DNA. The CDR3 has 13 residues. Per germline, CDR1 SQVTM and CDR2 ANQGSEA. CDR3 amino acids: CSVVKGLDTEAFF.

The rearrangement links TRBV6-2 or TRBV6-3 to TRBJ2-2. Germline CDR1 MNHEY, CDR2 SVGEGT. CDR3 length: 16 residues. The CDR3 protein is CASNLTPTSLTEELFF.